This T cell receptor (beta chain) comes out of a study of T cell responses to AZD1222 COVID-19 vaccine. Findings and caveats of the study: Donors in the cohort were predominantly white British and more often female, and clonal diversity was possibly underestimated. Of spike-specific TCRs, nearly half reportedly target regions left unmutated in variants.

As regards this clone: Its antigen is as yet unknown.

This CDR3 spans 13 amino acids. The V gene's germline CDR1 is MNHEY and CDR2 SMNVEV (reference sequence). The J segment lost 11 bases and the V segment lost 5 bases, leaving 10 bases of the junction unmatched. Assay used: immunoSEQ multiplex PCR; TCRdb lists only in-frame clones, some missing. The sample consists of about 120,000 clones, about nine tenths of them appearing once. This chain uses TRBV27 with TRBJ1-1; TRBD1 agrees at 8 bases. This sample comprised peripheral blood, obtained on day 0 of AZD1222 vaccination. The sequence was obtained from an adult in good health. Here the CDR3 DNA reads TGTGCCAGCAGTCAAGACAGGGGAACAAAGGCTTTCTTT. Encoded protein: CASSQDRGTKAFF.